One and the same sample provided the 26 T cell receptor beta chains below, sequenced in a study of radiation and T cells in renal cell carcinoma. Noted time point: blood 4 weeks post-SBRT, at nephrectomy. Treatment noted: 15 Gy SBRT to primary tumor, nephrectomy 4 weeks later. Method: immunoSEQ multiplex PCR; TCRdb's copy keeps in-frame clones and lacks some. The sample lists around 170,000 clones, about 87% occurring once. The specimen comprised blood, sampled from a patient whose treatment included radiotherapy and nephrectomy. Every receptor here comes from a woman between 45 and 65 years old with renal cell carcinoma.

The chain has TRBV1 and TRBJ1-1. TRBV1 is given as a pseudogene. CDR3 length: 13 amino acids. CDR3 sequence: CTSTISWRGEAFF. The DNA of the CDR3 is TGCACCAGCACCATATCCTGGCGGGGAGAAGCTTTCTTT.

This rearrangement joins TRBV6-5 to TRBJ2-5; tentative D call: TRBD1 (6 bases). This CDR3 is 14 amino acids long. CDR1 is MNHEY and CDR2 is SVGAGI in the germline V gene. V was trimmed by 2 bases and J by 9 bases, leaving 16 bases between them. The CDR3 reads CASSYGRGPMAQYF. Here the CDR3 DNA reads TGTGCCAGCAGTTACGGCAGGGGCCCTATGGCCCAGTACTTC.

The chain has TRBV4-1 and TRBJ2-7, with a weak D call TRBD2 (6 bases). CDR3 length equals 18 residues. Germline CDR1 reads MGHRA; CDR2 reads YSYEKL. The germline V and J ends were trimmed by 0 bases and 0 bases, with 18 bases remaining between them. Here the CDR3 DNA reads TGCGCCAGCAGCCAAGAGTGGGGGGTCGGGGGAAGCTCCTACGAGCAGTACTTC. It is translated as CASSQEWGVGGSSYEQYF.

The V and J genes are TRBV7-9 and TRBJ1-2; maybe TRBD1 (6 bases). CDR1 is SEHNR, CDR2 FQNEAQ, per germline (reference sequence). The CDR3 is 12 amino acids. Trimming pared 4 bases from V and 6 bases from J, leaving 9 bases between. CDR3 sequence reads: CASSSTGNGYTF. CDR3 sequence (DNA): TGTGCCAGCAGCTCAACAGGGAATGGCTACACCTTC.

The genes are TRBV5-6 and TRBJ1-2; D might be TRBD1 (6 bases). Between the trimmed V and J ends, which lost 5 bases and 6 bases, there was a span of 20 bases. The CDR3 sequence is 15 residues long. From germline, CDR1 is SGHDT and CDR2 YYEEEE. The CDR3 DNA follows: TGTGCCAGCAGTCCTACACGGGGGCGGTTGGATGGCTACACCTTC. Its translation: CASSPTRGRLDGYTF.

The genes are TRBV7-9 and TRBJ1-2; D is ambiguous. CDR1 and CDR2 (germline): SEHNR, FQNEAQ (reference sequence). The CDR3 spans 16 residues. V lost 5 bases to trimming and J lost 1 base, with 17 bases between them. The CDR3 loop reads CASSPPDEDLNYGYTF. The CDR3 DNA is TGTGCCAGCAGCCCCCCGGACGAGGACCTTAACTATGGCTACACCTTC.

DNA of the CDR3: TGCAGCGTTGGAGGTGGAGGGGGGAGCAATCAGCCCCAGCATTTT. Protein sequence: CSVGGGGGSNQPQHF. The gene calls are TRBV29-1 and TRBJ1-5; D might be TRBD1 (6 bases). Germline CDR1 is SQVTM and CDR2 is ANQGSEA. The CDR3 sequence is 15 residues long. V gave up 4 bases and J gave up 1 base, with 14 bases separating them.

The chain employs TRBV18 and TRBJ2-3, with D possibly being TRBD2 (6 bases). The V gene lost 3 bases and the J gene lost 2 bases, with 9 bases spanning the gap. Per germline, CDR1 KGHSH and CDR2 LQKENI. This CDR3 contains 14 residues. The CDR3 is CASSPEGFTDTQYF. The CDR3 bases are TGTGCCAGCTCACCGGAGGGATTCACAGATACGCAGTATTTT.

The gene calls are TRBV5-1 and TRBJ1-4; TRBD1 matches at 7 bases. CDR3 length equals 15 residues. Trimming took 7 bases from V and 0 from J; bases not matched to a gene: 6. CDR1 and CDR2 (germline): SGHRS, YFSETQ. The CDR3 nucleotides read TGCGCCAGCGGAACAGGGGTTGCAACTAATGAAAAACTGTTTTTT. Amino acids: CASGTGVATNEKLFF. The whole variable domain, filled in from reference TRBV5-1 and TRBJ1-4, reads KAGVTQTPRYLIKTRGQQVTLSCSPISGHRSVSWYQQTPGQGLQFLFEYFSETQRNKGNFPGRFSGRQFSNSRSEMNVSTLELGDSALYLCASGTGVATNEKLFFGSGTQLSVL.

The chain links TRBV5-1 to TRBJ2-3; TRBD2 aligns across 7 bases. Germline V CDR1 and CDR2: SGHRS, YFSETQ. J was trimmed by 5 bases and V by 0 bases; bases with no gene match: 6. This CDR3 spans 15 amino acids. The CDR3 loop reads CASSLGLAGRDTQYF. The CDR3, as DNA: TGCGCCAGCAGCTTGGGACTAGCTGGAAGAGATACGCAGTATTTT.

V is TRBV7-9 and J is TRBJ1-2, with 9 bases lining up with TRBD1. CDR1 is SEHNR, CDR2 FQNEAQ, per germline (reference sequence). The V gene end was trimmed by 5 bases and the J gene end by 2 bases; junction bases not matched to a gene: 6. This CDR3 comprises 15 residues. CDR3 DNA: TGTGCCAGCAGCAATCCCGGGACAGGGAACTATGGCTACACCTTC. It encodes CASSNPGTGNYGYTF.

The V call is TRBV10-3, the J call TRBJ1-6; D not resolved. Germline V gene data show CDR1 as ENHRY and CDR2 as SYGVKD. The CDR3 has 14 amino acids. Trimming took 2 bases from V and 10 from J, leaving 12 bases between them. The CDR3 bases are TGTGCCATCAGTGAGCTGGGAGAAGGGTCACCCCTCCACTTT. Amino acid sequence: CAISELGEGSPLHF.

The genes are TRBV5-5 and TRBJ2-7, with D possibly being TRBD2 (6 bases). Trimming stripped 0 bases from V and 3 bases from J, with 13 bases between. The CDR3 sequence is 15 residues long. Germline V lookup: CDR1 SGHKS, CDR2 YYEKEE (reference sequence). The DNA for the CDR3 is TGTGCCAGCAGCTTGGCAGCGGGCAGGGTCTACGAGCAGTACTTC. This translates into CASSLAAGRVYEQYF.

The V gene is TRBV29-1, the J gene TRBJ1-1; tentative D call: TRBD1 (6 bases). V dropped 7 bases and J dropped 10 bases, with 16 bases sitting between them. This CDR3 is 11 amino acids long. Germline V lookup: CDR1 SQVTM, CDR2 ANQGSEA. The CDR3 sequence is CSAERGWRAFF. The CDR3 DNA sequence: TGCAGCGCAGAAAGGGGGTGGCGAGCTTTCTTT.

The chain has TRBV9 and TRBJ1-2; TRBD1 is a possible D gene (6 bases). Trimming stripped 6 bases from V and 5 bases from J, with 17 bases between. Germline V gives CDR1 SGDLS, CDR2 YYNGEE. CDR3 length: 14 amino acids. CDR3 sequence: CASISEGTLYGYTF. CDR3 DNA sequence: TGTGCCAGCATCTCAGAGGGGACACTTTATGGCTACACCTTC.

The chain carries TRBV19 and TRBJ1-4; 7 positions match TRBD1. J lost 2 bases, V lost 0 bases, and 0 bases had no gene match. The CDR3 length is 15 residues. Germline CDR1 reads LNHDA; CDR2 reads SQIVND (reference sequence). The CDR3 spells CASSIDRGTNEKLFF. The CDR3 bases are TGTGCCAGTAGTATAGACAGGGGGACTAATGAAAAACTGTTTTTT.

The chain is built from TRBV15 and TRBJ1-5; TRBD1 matches 8 bases. Trimming cost V 4 bases and J 0 bases; bases outside gene matches: 5. CDR1 is LNHNV and CDR2 is YYDKDF in the germline V gene (reference sequence). CDR3 size: 16 residues. The CDR3 DNA follows: TGTGCCACCAGCACCCGGGACAGGAGTAGCAATCAGCCCCAGCATTTT. This translates into CATSTRDRSSNQPQHF.

V usage is TRBV18 and J usage is TRBJ2-5; the D gene is possibly TRBD1 (7 bases). CDR1 is KGHSH and CDR2 is LQKENI in the germline V gene. The ends were cut back, 3 bases at V and 4 bases at J, with 18 bases in the middle. The length of the CDR3 is 16 residues. The CDR3 loop is CASSPTGETGLETQYF. The CDR3 DNA reads as TGTGCCAGCTCACCCACGGGGGAGACAGGGCTAGAGACCCAGTACTTC.

J is TRBJ1-1 and V is TRBV2; the D gene is possibly TRBD1 (6 bases). Germline assignment: CDR1 SNHLY and CDR2 FYNNEI. The CDR3 sequence is 13 residues long. Trimming stripped 5 bases from V and 4 bases from J, with 11 bases between. The CDR3 loop reads CASSTGRGTEAFF. CDR3 bases: TGTGCCAGCAGTACAGGGCGGGGCACTGAAGCTTTCTTT.

The gene calls are TRBV5-4 and TRBJ1-6, with a tentative D call TRBD1 (6 bases). Trimming left V 4 bases short and J 5 bases short, with 10 bases between. CDR3 length equals 14 residues. Per germline, CDR1 SGHNT and CDR2 YYREEE (reference sequence). The CDR3 sequence: CASSPGQNNSPLHF. The DNA of the CDR3 is TGTGCCAGCAGCCCCGGACAGAATAATTCACCCCTCCACTTT.

The chain employs TRBV6-5 and TRBJ1-1; no reliable D call. Looked up from germline, CDR1 is MNHEY and CDR2 is SVGAGI. The length of the CDR3 is 13 residues. V lost 6 bases and J lost 1, with 9 bases in between. CDR3 DNA: TGTGCCAGCAGCCCGGTTCGGAACACTGAAGCTTTCTTT. Translation gives CASSPVRNTEAFF.

J is TRBJ1-1 and V is TRBV5-1; no reliable D call. This CDR3 comprises 12 residues. Germline V lookup: CDR1 SGHRS, CDR2 YFSETQ. V was shortened by 2 bases and J by 4 bases, with 6 bases between the two germline ends. The CDR3 nucleotides are TGCGCCAGCAGCTTCCCTGGCACTGAAGCTTTCTTT. This translates into CASSFPGTEAFF.

The V call is TRBV18, the J call TRBJ1-3, with 7 bases that match TRBD1. Germline V CDR1 and CDR2: KGHSH, LQKENI. The CDR3 loop spans 15 amino acids. Unmatched junction bases numbered 4, after V lost 5 bases and J lost 0 bases. The CDR3 spells CASSMGQNSGNTIYF. CDR3 sequence (DNA): TGTGCCAGCTCAATGGGACAGAACTCTGGAAACACCATATATTTT.

This clone occurred a few times. CDR3 DNA sequence: TGCGCCAGCAGTGAGGGGAACTCACCCCTCCACTTT. This translates into CASSEGNSPLHF. The chain combines TRBV10-1 with TRBJ1-6; D not certain. V lost 2 bases and J 10 bases, leaving 6 bases between the germline ends. The germline V gene has CDR1 WNHNN and CDR2 SYGVQD (reference sequence). This CDR3 spans 12 amino acids.

The gene calls are TRBV5-1 and TRBJ2-5; TRBD1 matches 7 bases. Unmatched junction bases numbered 5, after V lost 3 bases and J lost 0 bases. Germline V gene data show CDR1 as SGHRS and CDR2 as YFSETQ. The CDR3 loop spans 15 amino acids. In nucleotides, the CDR3 is TGCGCCAGCAGCTGGGACAGCCCGTACCAAGAGACCCAGTACTTC. Residues: CASSWDSPYQETQYF.

V gene TRBV5-6 combines with J gene TRBJ1-1, with TRBD1 as a possible D gene (5 bases). The CDR3 consists of 15 residues. The V gene lost 4 bases and the J gene lost 3 bases, with 16 bases spanning the gap. CDR1 SGHDT and CDR2 YYEEEE come from the germline V gene. The CDR3 here is CASSPGEWGDTEAFF. The CDR3 coding sequence is TGTGCCAGCAGCCCGGGGGAGTGGGGGGACACTGAAGCTTTCTTT.